Below are 5 T cell receptor beta chains sequenced from a single sample in a study of blood T cell repertoires in COVID-19. Some clones are missing from TCRdb's copy, which holds only in-frame ones; the method was immunoSEQ multiplex PCR. Found here are 150,000 to 180,000 clones, more than 75% of them singletons; the top ten hold less than 10%. Input material: peripheral blood. The receptors here all came from a woman aged 60-75 years with COVID-19, enrolled during active disease.

This rearrangement joins TRBV6-5 to TRBJ2-3; 8 bases align to TRBD1. J was trimmed by 4 bases and V by 8 bases; bases with no gene match: 8. This CDR3 has 14 amino acids. Per the germline V gene, CDR1 is MNHEY and CDR2 is SVGAGI. The CDR3 nucleotides read TGTGCCAGCCCTAGACAGGGGTGGGCAGATACGCAGTATTTT. Its translation: CASPRQGWADTQYF.

The chain carries TRBV4-2 and TRBJ1-4; D gene ambiguous. This CDR3 region has 11 residues. The germline V gene has CDR1 LGHNA and CDR2 YNFKEQ. V lost 4 bases to trimming and J lost 8 bases, with 5 bases between them. The DNA for the CDR3 is TGTGCCAGCAGCCCGGGGGAAAAACTGTTTTTT. This gives the protein CASSPGEKLFF.

CDR3 sequence (DNA): TGTGCCAGTGGAGGGCTAGCGGGAGGGAGGACCGGGGAGCTGTTTTTT. This translates into CASGGLAGGRTGELFF. J is TRBJ2-2 and V is TRBV19; 12 bases fit TRBD2. The CDR3 extends over 16 amino acids. With V trimmed by 8 bases and J by 5 bases, 9 bases remained unmatched. The V gene's germline CDR1 is LNHDA and CDR2 SQIVND (reference sequence).

The rearrangement uses TRBV10-3 and TRBJ2-2; TRBD1 matches 12 bases. Trimming removed 0 bases from V and 4 bases from J; junction bases left unmatched: 9. CDR1 ENHRY and CDR2 SYGVKD come from the germline V gene. This CDR3 is built from 19 residues. The CDR3 sequence: CAISESRDRGRWFTGELFF. Here the CDR3 DNA reads TGTGCCATCAGTGAGTCCCGGGACAGGGGGCGATGGTTCACCGGGGAGCTGTTTTTT.

The genes are TRBV5-4 and TRBJ2-5; TRBD2 might be the D (7 bases). CDR1 is SGHNT, CDR2 YYREEE, per germline (reference sequence). The V end lost 1 base, the J end lost 3 bases, and 10 bases lay between the germline ends. The CDR3 sequence is 14 residues long. In DNA, the CDR3 is TGTGCCAGCAGCTTGAGCGGGACAAAAGAGACCCAGTACTTC. This sequence encodes CASSLSGTKETQYF.